The following is a T cell receptor beta chain sequence with its context. Its target is unknown. The CDR3 extends over 18 amino acids. V lost 4 bases and J lost 2; bases outside the gene matches: 16. The germline V gene encodes CDR1 SGHRS and CDR2 YFSETQ. The data were obtained in a study of blood T cells in healthy people across ages. Individuals who donated were healthy Caucasians from Russia aged roughly 6 to 95. PCR was performed a second time for about 7 to 11 cycles using a sample-barcoded 5' primer and a J-beta primer mix. Each of the cDNA molecules was tagged by a template-switch adaptor with 12 random nucleotides. A single record per CDR3 protein comes from TCRdb applying MiXCR to the 5' RACE reads. Of approximately 1,000,000 distinct CDR3 sequences listed, about two fifths are singletons. General study results and limits: A roughly linear age-dependent decrease characterized TCR beta diversity per million T cells. Diversity figures derived from one million T cells were judged to underestimate the true value.

The TCR comes from a man younger than 35 in good health. Material for sequencing was blood. The V call is TRBV5-1, the J call TRBJ2-7; 9 nucleotides align to TRBD1. In DNA, the CDR3 is TGCGCCAGCAGCGTCCGTTTTCCGGGACAGGGATCGACCTACGAGCAGTACTTC. Residues: CASSVRFPGQGSTYEQYF.